This T cell receptor (beta chain) was recovered during a study of vaccination and CD4 T cells after COVID-19. The wider study: Post-vaccine sampling followed dose two by a median about 69 days (range 14 to 241).

This clonotype was counted only a few times. TCRdb analysed the PCR reads with MiXCR anew, one entry per CDR3 protein. This table holds roughly 18,000 distinct CDR3 sequences, roughly 60% found once. With 5 bases clipped from V and 5 bases from J, the junction kept 14 bases outside the gene matches. In germline, CDR1 is SEHNR, CDR2 FQNEAQ (reference sequence). The CDR3 loop spans 16 amino acids. This receptor was taken from a human donor who had recovered from COVID-19. Sample: CD4+ T cells from blood, taken before SARS-CoV-2 vaccination. The rearrangement uses TRBV7-9 and TRBJ1-2, with 7 bases that match TRBD1. CDR3 sequence reads: CASSPRDSPVQYGYTF. CDR3 in DNA: TGTGCCAGCAGCCCACGGGACAGCCCCGTCCAATATGGCTACACCTTC.